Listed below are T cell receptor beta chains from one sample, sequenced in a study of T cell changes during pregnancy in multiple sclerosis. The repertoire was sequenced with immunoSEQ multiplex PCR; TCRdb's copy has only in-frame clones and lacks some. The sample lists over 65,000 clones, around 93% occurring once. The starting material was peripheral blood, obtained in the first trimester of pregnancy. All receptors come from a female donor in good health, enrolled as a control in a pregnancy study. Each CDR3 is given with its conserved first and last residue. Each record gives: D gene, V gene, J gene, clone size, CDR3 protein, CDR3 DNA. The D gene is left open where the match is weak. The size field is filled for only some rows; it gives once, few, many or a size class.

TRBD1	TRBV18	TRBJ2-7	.	CASSPRYPGQGRYEQYF	TGTGCCAGCTCACCACGATATCCGGGACAGGGGCGCTACGAGCAGTACTTC
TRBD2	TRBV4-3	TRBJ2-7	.	CASSRALADNYEQYF	TGCGCCAGCAGCCGTGCACTAGCGGATAACTACGAGCAGTACTTC
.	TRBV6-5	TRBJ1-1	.	CASRRTGTNTEAFF	TGTGCCAGCAGACGAACAGGTACCAACACTGAAGCTTTCTTT
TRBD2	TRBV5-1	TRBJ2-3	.	CASSLTSGGSADTQYF	TGCGCCAGCAGCTTGACTAGCGGGGGCTCAGCAGATACGCAGTATTTT
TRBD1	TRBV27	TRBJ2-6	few	CASTPVSRGQGRSGANVLTF	TGTGCCAGCACTCCCGTTTCGCGGGGACAGGGCCGCTCTGGGGCCAACGTCCTGACTTTC
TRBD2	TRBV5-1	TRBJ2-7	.	CASSLSISAGPSYEQYF	TGCGCCAGCAGCTTGTCCATCTCAGCGGGGCCCTCCTACGAGCAGTACTTC
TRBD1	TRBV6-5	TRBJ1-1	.	CASSLNRGWNTEAFF	TGTGCCAGCAGTCTGAACAGGGGGTGGAACACTGAAGCTTTCTTT
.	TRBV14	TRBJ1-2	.	CASSQGRGLNYGYTF	TGTGCCAGCAGCCAAGGGCGGGGCCTTAACTATGGCTACACCTTC
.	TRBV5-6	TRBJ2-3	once	CASSLVIGVGSTDTQYF	TGTGCCAGCAGCTTGGTAATCGGGGTCGGGAGCACAGATACGCAGTATTTT
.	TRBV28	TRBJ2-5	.	CASSPDSPFETQYF	TGTGCCAGCAGTCCGGACAGCCCGTTCGAGACCCAGTACTTC
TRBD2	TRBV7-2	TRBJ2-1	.	CASSSGRGPQTNEQFF	TGTGCCAGCAGCTCCGGGAGGGGTCCCCAGACCAATGAGCAGTTCTTC
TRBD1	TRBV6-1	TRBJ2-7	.	CASSFGTGSYEQYF	TGTGCCAGCAGTTTCGGGACAGGGTCCTACGAGCAGTACTTC
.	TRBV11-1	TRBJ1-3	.	CASSLTSYRAVNTIYF	TGTGCCAGCAGCCTTACATCATACAGGGCGGTGAACACCATATATTTT
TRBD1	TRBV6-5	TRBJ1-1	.	CASHPPGQPNTEAFF	TGTGCCAGCCATCCCCCGGGACAGCCGAACACTGAAGCTTTCTTT
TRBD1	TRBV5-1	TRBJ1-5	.	CASSLTGTGNQPQHF	TGCGCCAGCAGCTTGACCGGGACAGGCAATCAGCCCCAGCATTTT
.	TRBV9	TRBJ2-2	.	CASSVGSGGDAGELFF	TGTGCCAGCAGCGTAGGTTCGGGGGGCGACGCCGGGGAGCTGTTTTTT
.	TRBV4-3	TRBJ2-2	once	CASSQDQSGNTGELFF	TGCGCCAGCAGCCAAGATCAGTCGGGGAACACCGGGGAGCTGTTTTTT
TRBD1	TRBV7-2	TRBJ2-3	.	CASSPADRGGDTQYF	TGTGCCAGCAGCCCCGCGGACAGGGGAGGAGATACGCAGTATTTT
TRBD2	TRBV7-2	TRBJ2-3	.	CASSSYPRGSGGAADTQYF	TGTGCCAGCAGCTCCTACCCCAGGGGCAGCGGGGGGGCAGCAGATACGCAGTATTTT
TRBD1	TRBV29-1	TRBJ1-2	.	CSVSGTGNNRNYGYTF	TGCAGCGTTTCCGGGACAGGCAATAACCGGAACTATGGCTACACCTTC
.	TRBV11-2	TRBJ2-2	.	CASSPGTSNTGELFF	TGTGCCAGCAGTCCCGGGACATCGAACACCGGGGAGCTGTTTTTT
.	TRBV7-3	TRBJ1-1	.	CASSLVVGVTEAFF	TGTGCCAGCAGCTTAGTGGTCGGGGTAACTGAAGCTTTCTTT
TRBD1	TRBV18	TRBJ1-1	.	CASSLRGTEAFF	TGTGCCAGCTCACTCAGGGGGACTGAAGCTTTCTTT
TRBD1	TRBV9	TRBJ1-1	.	CASSVGQGQNTEAFF	TGTGCCAGCAGCGTAGGACAGGGCCAGAACACTGAAGCTTTCTTT
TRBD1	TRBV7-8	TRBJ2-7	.	CASRRQGPYEQYF	TGTGCCAGCAGGAGACAGGGGCCCTACGAGCAGTACTTC
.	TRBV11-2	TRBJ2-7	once	CASSSSDIYEQYF	TGTGCCAGCAGCTCCTCGGACATCTACGAGCAGTACTTC
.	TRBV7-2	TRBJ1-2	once	CASSLRLRLGQNYGYTF	TGTGCCAGCAGCTTACGTCTCCGGTTGGGCCAGAACTATGGCTACACCTTC
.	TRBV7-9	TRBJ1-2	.	CANDGQRGGYTF	TGTGCCAACGACGGACAGAGGGGTGGCTACACCTTC
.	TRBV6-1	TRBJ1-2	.	CASSELGQRYGYTF	TGTGCCAGCAGTGAATTGGGGCAGCGCTATGGCTACACCTTC
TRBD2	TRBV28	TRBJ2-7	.	CASTNGGAYEQYF	TGTGCCAGCACCAATGGGGGGGCCTACGAGCAGTACTTC
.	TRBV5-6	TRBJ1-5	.	CASSLGGGRQQPQHF	TGTGCCAGCAGTCTGGGTGGGGGCAGGCAGCAGCCCCAGCATTTT
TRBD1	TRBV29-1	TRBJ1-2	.	CSVTGGGYTF	TGCAGCGTCACAGGGGGTGGCTACACCTTC
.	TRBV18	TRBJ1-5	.	CASSSNRGQLINSNQPQHF	TGTGCCAGCTCATCAAATCGAGGACAGCTAATTAATAGCAATCAGCCCCAGCATTTT
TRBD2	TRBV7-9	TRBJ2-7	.	CASSPSGGPLEEQYF	TGTGCCAGCAGCCCTAGCGGGGGCCCCCTGGAGGAGCAGTACTTC
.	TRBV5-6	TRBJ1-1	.	CASSFLGRGEAFF	TGTGCCAGCAGCTTTCTCGGCAGGGGTGAAGCTTTCTTT
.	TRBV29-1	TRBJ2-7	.	CSVDLQDSYEQYF	TGCAGCGTTGATTTGCAGGATTCCTACGAGCAGTACTTC
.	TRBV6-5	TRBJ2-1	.	CASSPGLGQFF	TGTGCCAGCAGCCCGGGTTTAGGGCAGTTCTTC